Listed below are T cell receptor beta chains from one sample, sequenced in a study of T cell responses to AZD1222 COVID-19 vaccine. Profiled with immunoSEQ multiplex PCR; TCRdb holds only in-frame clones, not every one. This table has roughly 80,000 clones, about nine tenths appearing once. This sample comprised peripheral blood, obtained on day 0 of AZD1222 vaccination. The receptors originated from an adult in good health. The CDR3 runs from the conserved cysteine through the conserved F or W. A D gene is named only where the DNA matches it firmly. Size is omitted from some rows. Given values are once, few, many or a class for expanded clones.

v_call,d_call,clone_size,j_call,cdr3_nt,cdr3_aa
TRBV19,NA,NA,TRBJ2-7,TGTGCCAGTAGTAGCGGGGCAGGGGGCTACGAGCAGTACTTC,CASSSGAGGYEQYF
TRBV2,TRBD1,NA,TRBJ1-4,TGTGCCAGACCCGGGGGGGCAGGGGGCAATGCGAATGAAAAACTGTTTTTT,CARPGGAGGNANEKLFF
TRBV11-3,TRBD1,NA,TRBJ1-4,TGTGCCAGCAGCAAATCGGACAGGGGGGAAAAACTGTTTTTT,CASSKSDRGEKLFF
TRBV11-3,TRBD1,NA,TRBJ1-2,TGTGCCAGCAGCTTCTTTACCGGGACAGACTACTATGGCTACACCTTC,CASSFFTGTDYYGYTF
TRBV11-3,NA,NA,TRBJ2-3,TGTGCCAGCAGCCGGACCCGAGATACGCAGTATTTT,CASSRTRDTQYF
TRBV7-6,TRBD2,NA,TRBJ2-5,TGTGCCAGCAGCGATCGACTAGCGGGAGAAGAGACCCAGTACTTC,CASSDRLAGEETQYF
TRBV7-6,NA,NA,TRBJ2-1,TGTGCCAGCAGCTTAATCTCGGCAGGGGCTAATGAGCAGTTCTTC,CASSLISAGANEQFF
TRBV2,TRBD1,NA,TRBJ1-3,TGTGCCAGCAGGGCTACAGGGGTCTCTGGAAACACCATATATTTT,CASRATGVSGNTIYF
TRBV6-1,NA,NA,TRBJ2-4,TGTGCCAGCAGTGAAGCGCTCCTTTTGAGTAAAGGGACCAAAAACATTCAGTACTTC,CASSEALLLSKGTKNIQYF
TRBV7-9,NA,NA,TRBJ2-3,TGTGCCAGCAGCCGCCCTGGGCAGGGAGGCACAGATACGCAGTATTTT,CASSRPGQGGTDTQYF
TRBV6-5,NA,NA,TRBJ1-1,TGTGCCACAGCCGGGGGAACTGAAGCTTTCTTT,CATAGGTEAFF
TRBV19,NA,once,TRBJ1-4,TGTGCCAGTAATGGCAGGAAAACAACTAATGAAAAACTGTTTTTT,CASNGRKTTNEKLFF
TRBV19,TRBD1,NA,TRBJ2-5,TGTGCCAGTAGGAAACAGGGGCAAGAGACCCAGTACTTC,CASRKQGQETQYF
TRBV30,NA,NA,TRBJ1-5,TGTGCCTGGAGTGTACGTGGGGGCAATCAGCCCCAGCATTTT,CAWSVRGGNQPQHF
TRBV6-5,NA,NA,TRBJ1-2,TGTGCCAGCAGATTCAGGGAGGCGGGCTACACCTTC,CASRFREAGYTF
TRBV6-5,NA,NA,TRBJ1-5,TGTGCCATATTCCCGGGGGGCAATCAGCCCCAGCATTTT,CAIFPGGNQPQHF
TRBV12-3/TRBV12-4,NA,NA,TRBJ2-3,TGTGCCAGCACCAATCCAGGGGATACGCAGTATTTT,CASTNPGDTQYF
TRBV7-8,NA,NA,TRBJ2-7,TGTGCCAGCAGCTTGGACACGCAGGCCGAGCAGTACTTC,CASSLDTQAEQYF
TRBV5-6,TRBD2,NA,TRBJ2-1,TGTGCCAGCACCAACCTACTGACTAGCGGCAACAATGAGCAGTTCTTC,CASTNLLTSGNNEQFF
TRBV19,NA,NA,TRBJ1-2,TGTGCCAGTAGTCCGGACTGGATCTATGGCTACACCTTC,CASSPDWIYGYTF
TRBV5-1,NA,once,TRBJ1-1,TGCGCCAGCAGCCCGAGAGACAGACCCTCTGAAGCTTTCTTT,CASSPRDRPSEAFF
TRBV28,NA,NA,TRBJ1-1,TGTGCCAGCAGTTTATATAGTGCCGAAGCTTTCTTT,CASSLYSAEAFF